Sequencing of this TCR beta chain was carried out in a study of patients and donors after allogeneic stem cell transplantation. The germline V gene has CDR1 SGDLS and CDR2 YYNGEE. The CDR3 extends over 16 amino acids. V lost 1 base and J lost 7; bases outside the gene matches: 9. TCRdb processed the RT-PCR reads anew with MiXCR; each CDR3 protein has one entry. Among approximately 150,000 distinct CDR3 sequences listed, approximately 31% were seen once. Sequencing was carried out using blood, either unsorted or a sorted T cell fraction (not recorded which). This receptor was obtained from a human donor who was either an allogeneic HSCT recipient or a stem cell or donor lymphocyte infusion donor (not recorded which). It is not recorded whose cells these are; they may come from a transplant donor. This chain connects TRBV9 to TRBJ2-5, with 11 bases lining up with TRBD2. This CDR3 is CASSVSSTSGEGTQYF. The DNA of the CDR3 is TGTGCCAGCAGCGTATCCTCGACTAGCGGGGAGGGGACCCAGTACTTC.